This TCR beta chain was recorded in a study of T cell responses to AZD1222 COVID-19 vaccine. Using immunoSEQ multiplex PCR, the repertoire was profiled, and TCRdb retains in-frame clones only, with some absent. The sample includes about 78,000 clones, approximately 90% of them seen just once. After removal of 0 bases from V and 10 bases from J, the junction contained 14 bases not matched to a gene. Germline CDR1 is WSHSY and CDR2 is SAAADI. The CDR3 spans 17 residues. This clonotype was sampled from an adult in good health. The specimen comprised peripheral blood, sampled on day 0 of AZD1222 vaccination. The chain couples TRBV10-2 to TRBJ1-1, with 10 positions matching TRBD1. This CDR3 reads CASSESSPGQGGLGAFF. CDR3 DNA sequence: TGCGCCAGCAGTGAGTCGAGTCCAGGACAGGGGGGTTTGGGAGCTTTCTTT.